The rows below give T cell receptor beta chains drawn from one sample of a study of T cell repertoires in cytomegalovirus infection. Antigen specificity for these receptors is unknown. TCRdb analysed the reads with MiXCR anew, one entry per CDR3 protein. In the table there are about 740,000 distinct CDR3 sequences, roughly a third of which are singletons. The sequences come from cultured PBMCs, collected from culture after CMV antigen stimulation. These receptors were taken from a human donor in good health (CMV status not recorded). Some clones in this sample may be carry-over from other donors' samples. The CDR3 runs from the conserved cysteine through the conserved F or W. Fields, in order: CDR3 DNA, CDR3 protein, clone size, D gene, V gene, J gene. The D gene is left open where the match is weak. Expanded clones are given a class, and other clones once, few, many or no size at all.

DNA: TGTGCCAGCAGCCCATCGGGGGGGTGGAACACTGAAGCTTTCTTT
CDR3: CASSPSGGWNTEAFF
size: -
D: -
V: TRBV5-6
J: TRBJ1-1

DNA: TGTGCCAGCAGCCCCAGTCTAGCTGTCGGCTCCTACGAGCAGTACTTC
CDR3: CASSPSLAVGSYEQYF
size: many
D: -
V: TRBV7-2
J: TRBJ2-7

DNA: TGTGCCAGCAGCTTAACCCCTACAGGGTTACAAGAGACCCAGTACTTC
CDR3: CASSLTPTGLQETQYF
size: -
D: -
V: TRBV7-6
J: TRBJ2-5

DNA: TGTGCCAGCAGCGCCAGGCGCTCCCACTATGGCTACACCTTC
CDR3: CASSARRSHYGYTF
size: many
D: -
V: TRBV7-9
J: TRBJ1-2

DNA: TGTGCCAGCAGCTTCCAGTTACTAGCGGGAGGGCCAGATACGCAGTATTTT
CDR3: CASSFQLLAGGPDTQYF
size: -
D: TRBD2
V: TRBV7-2
J: TRBJ2-3

DNA: TGTGCCAGCAGCTTAGGGACAGGGTGGAAAGGTGGCTACACCTTC
CDR3: CASSLGTGWKGGYTF
size: few
D: TRBD1
V: TRBV7-2
J: TRBJ1-2

DNA: TGTGCCAGCAGGGACAGTGACTCCTACAATGAGCAGTTCTTC
CDR3: CASRDSDSYNEQFF
size: -
D: -
V: TRBV6-6
J: TRBJ2-1

DNA: TGTGCCAGCAGTTTAAAGATGACGCAGTATTTT
CDR3: CASSLKMTQYF
size: -
D: -
V: TRBV12-3/TRBV12-4
J: TRBJ2-3

DNA: TGCAGTGCTAAGGAAGGGGCTCGTACTGAAGCTTTCTTT
CDR3: CSAKEGARTEAFF
size: -
D: -
V: TRBV20-1
J: TRBJ1-1

DNA: TGTGCCAGCAGCCGGGGGACTAGTCCCTACGAGCAGTACTTC
CDR3: CASSRGTSPYEQYF
size: few
D: TRBD2
V: TRBV7-2
J: TRBJ2-7

DNA: TGTGCCAGCACCCCGACAGACTCTGGAAACACCATATATTTT
CDR3: CASTPTDSGNTIYF
size: few
D: -
V: TRBV7-2
J: TRBJ1-3

DNA: TGTGCCAGCAGCTCCATGTCCGATACGCAGTATTTT
CDR3: CASSSMSDTQYF
size: -
D: -
V: TRBV7-4
J: TRBJ2-3

DNA: TGTGCCAGCAGCTCATGGGGACAGGAGGGCGAGCAGTACTTC
CDR3: CASSSWGQEGEQYF
size: -
D: TRBD1
V: TRBV7-8
J: TRBJ2-7

DNA: TGTGCCAGCAGCTCTGGACAGGGCCGGGGGACCCAGTACTTC
CDR3: CASSSGQGRGTQYF
size: -
D: TRBD1
V: TRBV11-2
J: TRBJ2-5